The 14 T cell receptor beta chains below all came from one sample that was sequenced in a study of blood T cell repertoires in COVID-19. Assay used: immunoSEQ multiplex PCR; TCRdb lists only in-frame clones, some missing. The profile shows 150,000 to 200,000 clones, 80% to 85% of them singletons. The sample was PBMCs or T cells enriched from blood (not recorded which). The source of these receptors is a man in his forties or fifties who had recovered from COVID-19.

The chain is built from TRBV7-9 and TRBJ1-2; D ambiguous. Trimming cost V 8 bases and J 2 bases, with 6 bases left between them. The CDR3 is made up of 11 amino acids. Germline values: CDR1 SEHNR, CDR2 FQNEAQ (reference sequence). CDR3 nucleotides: TGTGCCAGCGGGGAGAACTATGGCTACACCTTC. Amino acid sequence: CASGENYGYTF.

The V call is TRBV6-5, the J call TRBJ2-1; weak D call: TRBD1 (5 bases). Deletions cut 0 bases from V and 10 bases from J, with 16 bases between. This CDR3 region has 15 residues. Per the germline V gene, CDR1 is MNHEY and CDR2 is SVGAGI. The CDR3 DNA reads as TGTGCCAGCAGTTACTCCGCAGGGCCCGGTGGGGAGCAGTTCTTC. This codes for CASSYSAGPGGEQFF.

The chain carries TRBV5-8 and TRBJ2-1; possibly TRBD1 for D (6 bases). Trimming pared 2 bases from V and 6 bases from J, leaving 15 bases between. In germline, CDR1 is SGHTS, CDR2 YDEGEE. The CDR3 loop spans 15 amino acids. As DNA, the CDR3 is TGTGCCAGCAGCTTAGGGACATATCGCACCAATGAGCAGTTCTTC. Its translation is CASSLGTYRTNEQFF.

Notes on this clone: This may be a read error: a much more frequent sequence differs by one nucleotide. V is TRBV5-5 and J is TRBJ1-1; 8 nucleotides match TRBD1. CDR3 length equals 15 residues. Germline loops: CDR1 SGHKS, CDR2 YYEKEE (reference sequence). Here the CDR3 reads CTSSGYRGTNTEAFF. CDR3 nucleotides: TGTACCAGCAGCGGGTACAGGGGGACCAACACTGAAGCTTTCTTT.

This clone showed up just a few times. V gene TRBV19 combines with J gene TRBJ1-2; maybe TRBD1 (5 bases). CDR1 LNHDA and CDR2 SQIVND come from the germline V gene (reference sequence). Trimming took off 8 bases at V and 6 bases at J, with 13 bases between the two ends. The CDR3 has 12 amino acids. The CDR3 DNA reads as TGTGCCAGTCACGGACATATCGATGGCTACACCTTC. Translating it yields CASHGHIDGYTF.

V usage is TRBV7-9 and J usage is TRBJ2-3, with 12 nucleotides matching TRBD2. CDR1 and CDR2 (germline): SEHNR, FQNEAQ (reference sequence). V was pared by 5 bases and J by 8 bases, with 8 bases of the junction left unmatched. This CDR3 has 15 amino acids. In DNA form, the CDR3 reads TGTGCCAGCAGCCCCCTAGCGGGGGGGCAGGGTACGCAGTATTTT. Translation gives CASSPLAGGQGTQYF.

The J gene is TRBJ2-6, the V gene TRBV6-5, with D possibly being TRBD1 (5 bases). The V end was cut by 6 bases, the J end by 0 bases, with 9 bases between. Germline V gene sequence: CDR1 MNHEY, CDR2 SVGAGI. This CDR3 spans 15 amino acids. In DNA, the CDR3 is TGTGCCAGCAGACTCAGGGACTCTGGGGCCAACGTCCTGACTTTC. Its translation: CASRLRDSGANVLTF.

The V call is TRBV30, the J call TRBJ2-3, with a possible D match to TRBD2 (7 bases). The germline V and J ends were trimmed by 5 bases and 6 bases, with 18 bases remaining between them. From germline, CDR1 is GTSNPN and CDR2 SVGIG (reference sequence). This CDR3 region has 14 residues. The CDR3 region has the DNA TGTGCCTGGCGCCTAGGGGGGGGCAGTGATACGCAGTATTTT. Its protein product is CAWRLGGGSDTQYF. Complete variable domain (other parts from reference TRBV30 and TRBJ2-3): SQTIHQWPATLVQPVGSPLSLECTVEGTSNPNLYWYRQAAGRGLQLLFYSVGIGQISSEVPQNLSASRPQDRQFILSSKKLLLSDSGFYLCAWRLGGGSDTQYFGPGTRLTVL.

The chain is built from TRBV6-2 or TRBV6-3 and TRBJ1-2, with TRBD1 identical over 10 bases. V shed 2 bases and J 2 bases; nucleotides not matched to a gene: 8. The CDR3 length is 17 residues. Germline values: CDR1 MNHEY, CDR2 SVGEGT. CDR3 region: CASSYPTPGQGNYGYTF. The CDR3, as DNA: TGTGCCAGCAGTTACCCAACTCCGGGACAGGGGAACTATGGCTACACCTTC.

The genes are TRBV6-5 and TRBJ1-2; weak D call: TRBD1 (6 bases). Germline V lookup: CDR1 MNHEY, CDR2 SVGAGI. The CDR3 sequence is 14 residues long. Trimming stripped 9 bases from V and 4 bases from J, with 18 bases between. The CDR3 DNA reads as TGTGCCAGTAGGACGACGACAGGCGTCTATGGCTACACCTTC. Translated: CASRTTTGVYGYTF.

In DNA form, the CDR3 reads TGTGCCAGCAGCTTAAATGGTAGAGGGGAGGATGGCTACACCTTC. This sequence encodes CASSLNGRGEDGYTF. This chain links TRBV7-2 with TRBJ1-2, with D perhaps matching TRBD1 (5 bases). Germline V gene sequence: CDR1 SGHTA, CDR2 FQGNSA. The CDR3 covers 15 residues. Trimming took 2 bases from V and 6 from J, leaving 16 bases between them.

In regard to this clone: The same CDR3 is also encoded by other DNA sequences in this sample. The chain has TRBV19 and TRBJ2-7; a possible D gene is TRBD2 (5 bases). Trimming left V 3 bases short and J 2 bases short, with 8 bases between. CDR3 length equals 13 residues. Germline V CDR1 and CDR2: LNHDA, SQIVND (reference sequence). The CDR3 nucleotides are TGTGCCAGTAGTATCACCGGGACCTACGAGCAGTACTTC. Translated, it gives CASSITGTYEQYF.

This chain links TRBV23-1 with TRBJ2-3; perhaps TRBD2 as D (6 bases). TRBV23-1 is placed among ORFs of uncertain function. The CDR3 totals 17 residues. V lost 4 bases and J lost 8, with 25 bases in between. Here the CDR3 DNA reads TGCGCCAGCAGTCCAGGTTCATGGCGGGGAAAACGGTTTACGCAGTATTTT. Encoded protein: CASSPGSWRGKRFTQYF.

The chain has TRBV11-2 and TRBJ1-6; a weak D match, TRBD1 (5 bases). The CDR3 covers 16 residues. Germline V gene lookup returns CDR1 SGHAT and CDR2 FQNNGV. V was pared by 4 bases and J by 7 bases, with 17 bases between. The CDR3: CASSYSGGGLNSPLHF. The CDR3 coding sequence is TGTGCCAGCAGCTACTCTGGGGGGGGGTTAAATTCACCCCTCCACTTT.